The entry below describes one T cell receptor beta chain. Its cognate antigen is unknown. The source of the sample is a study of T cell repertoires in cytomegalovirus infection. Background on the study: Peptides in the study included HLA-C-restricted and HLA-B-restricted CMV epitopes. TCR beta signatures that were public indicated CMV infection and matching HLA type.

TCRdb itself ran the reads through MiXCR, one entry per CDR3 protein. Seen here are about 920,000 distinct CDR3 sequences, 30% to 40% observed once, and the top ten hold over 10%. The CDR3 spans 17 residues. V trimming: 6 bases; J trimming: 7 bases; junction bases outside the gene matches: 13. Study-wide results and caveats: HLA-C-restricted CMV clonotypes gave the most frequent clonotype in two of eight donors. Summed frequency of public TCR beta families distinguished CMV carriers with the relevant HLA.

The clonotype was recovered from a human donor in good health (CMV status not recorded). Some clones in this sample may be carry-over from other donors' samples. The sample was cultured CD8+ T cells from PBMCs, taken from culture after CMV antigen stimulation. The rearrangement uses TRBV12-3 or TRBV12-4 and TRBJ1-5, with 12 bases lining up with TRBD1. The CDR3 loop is CASSRRPGQGAEQPQHF. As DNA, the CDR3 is TGTGCCAGCAGCCGTCGGCCGGGACAGGGGGCTGAGCAGCCCCAGCATTTT.